The clone carrying this TCR beta chain came up a few times. This entry comes from a study of sequential checkpoint blockade in melanoma. This table comes from immunoSEQ multiplex PCR, and its TCRdb copy is limited to in-frame clones, with some not included. The sample yields 35,000 to 40,000 clones, 32% seen once. Treatment noted: randomized to nivolumab then ipilimumab (arm A) or the reverse (arm B). The sequence was collected from a human donor with melanoma. Specimen: tumor tissue (inferred from file names), collected from a patient given nivolumab and ipilimumab in sequence.

The CDR3 DNA reads TGTGCCAGCAGCTTGGGACTAGCGGAGATCAATGAGCAGTTCTTC. It codes for CASSLGLAEINEQFF. The V gene is TRBV11-3, the J gene TRBJ2-1; TRBD2 matches 11 bases. Germline-derived CDR1 and CDR2 are SGHNT and YENEEA. This CDR3 has 15 residues. Unmatched junction bases numbered 4, after V lost 3 bases and J lost 6 bases. Filled out from reference TRBV11-3 and TRBJ2-1, the complete variable domain reads EAGVVQSPRYKIIEKKQPVAFWCNPISGHNTLYWYLQNLGQGPELLIRYENEEAVDDSQLPKDRFSAERLKGVDSTLKIQPAELGDSAVYLCASSLGLAEINEQFFGPGTRLTVL.